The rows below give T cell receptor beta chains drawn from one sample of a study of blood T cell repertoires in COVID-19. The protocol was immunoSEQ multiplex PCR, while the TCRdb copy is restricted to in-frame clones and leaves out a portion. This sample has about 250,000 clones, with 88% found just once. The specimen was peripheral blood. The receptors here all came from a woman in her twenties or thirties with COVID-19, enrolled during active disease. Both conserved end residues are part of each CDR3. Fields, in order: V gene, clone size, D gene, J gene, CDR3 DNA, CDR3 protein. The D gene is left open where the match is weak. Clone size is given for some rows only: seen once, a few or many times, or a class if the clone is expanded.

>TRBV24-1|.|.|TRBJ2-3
TGTGCCACCAGTGCGTCGGGACAAAACGCGCTGGGGGATACGCAGTATTTT
CATSASGQNALGDTQYF
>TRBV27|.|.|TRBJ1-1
TGTGCCAGCAGTTTATCTCCGGGGAACACTGAAGCTTTCTTT
CASSLSPGNTEAFF
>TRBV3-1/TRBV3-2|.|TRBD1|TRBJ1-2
TGTGCCAGCAGTTTGTGGACAGGGTCAGGGGAAGGCTACACCTTC
CASSLWTGSGEGYTF
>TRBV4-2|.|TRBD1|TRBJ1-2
TGTGCCAGCAGCCAAGATTGGGGGGACAGTGGGGACACCTTC
CASSQDWGDSGDTF
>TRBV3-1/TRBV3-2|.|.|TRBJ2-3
TGTGCCAGCAGCCCACGTCTATCGGGGGACTATACGCAGTATTTT
CASSPRLSGDYTQYF
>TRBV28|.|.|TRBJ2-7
TGTGCCAGCAGTTTGTCGCGGTACGAGCAGTACTTC
CASSLSRYEQYF
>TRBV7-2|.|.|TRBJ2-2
TGTGCCAGCAGCTTCCGCACCGGGGAGCTGTTTTTT
CASSFRTGELFF
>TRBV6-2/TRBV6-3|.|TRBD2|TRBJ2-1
TGTGCCAGCAGCCGACTAGCGGGAGTAAATGAGCAGTTCTTC
CASSRLAGVNEQFF
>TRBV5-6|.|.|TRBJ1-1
TGTGCCAGCAGCCTGGCCGGGAACACTGAAGCTTTCTTT
CASSLAGNTEAFF
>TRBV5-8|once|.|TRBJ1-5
TGTGCCAGCAGCTTGGTAATAGGAGGTCAGCCCCAGCATTTT
CASSLVIGGQPQHF
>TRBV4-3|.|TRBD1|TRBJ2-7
TGCGCCAGCAGCCAAGCAGACAGGGGCACCTACGAGCAGTACTTC
CASSQADRGTYEQYF
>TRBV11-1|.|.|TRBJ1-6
TGTGCCAGCAGCTTCGGAGGGCAGGGAACATCACCCCTCCACTTT
CASSFGGQGTSPLHF
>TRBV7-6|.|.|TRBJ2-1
TGTGCCAGCAGCCCCGAGCGGGAGCAGTTCTTC
CASSPEREQFF
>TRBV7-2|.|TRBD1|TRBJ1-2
TGTGCCAGCAGCTTCCGGGACAGTTACTATGGCTACACCTTC
CASSFRDSYYGYTF
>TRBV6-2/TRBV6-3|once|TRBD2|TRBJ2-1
TGTGCCAGCAGTTACTCGAACCCGGGACTAGCGTACAATGAGCAGTTCTTC
CASSYSNPGLAYNEQFF
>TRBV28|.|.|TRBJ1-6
TGTGCCAGCAGTTTATCGGGGAGCTCCTATAATTCACCCCTCCACTTT
CASSLSGSSYNSPLHF
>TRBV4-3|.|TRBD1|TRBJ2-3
TGCGCCAGCAGCCAAGATGGGACAGGGGGCACCGCCACAGATACGCAGTATTTT
CASSQDGTGGTATDTQYF
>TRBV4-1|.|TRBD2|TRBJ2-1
TGCGCCAGCAGCCGATCAACTAGCGGGGACCCCAATGAGCAGTTCTTC
CASSRSTSGDPNEQFF
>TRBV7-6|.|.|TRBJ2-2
TGTGCCAGCAGCCGAACGACTAGGCCGTTCCCCGGGGAGCTGTTTTTT
CASSRTTRPFPGELFF
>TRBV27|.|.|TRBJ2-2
TGTGCCAGCAGCCAAACTAGAGGCGCCGGGGAGCTGTTTTTT
CASSQTRGAGELFF
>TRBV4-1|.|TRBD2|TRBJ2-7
TGCGCCAGCAGCCAACCCCCCTGGCGGGGGACGCCCTACGAGCAGTACTTC
CASSQPPWRGTPYEQYF
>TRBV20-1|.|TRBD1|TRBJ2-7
TGCAGTGCTAGTGGGACAGATGGGAACGAGCAGTACTTC
CSASGTDGNEQYF
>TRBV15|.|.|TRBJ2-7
TGTGCCACCAGCAGAGATCTCCCCCCGGAGTACGAGCAGTACTTC
CATSRDLPPEYEQYF
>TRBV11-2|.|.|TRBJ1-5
TGTGCCAGCAGCTTGGGACTACAGGGAAGTCAGCCCCAGCATTTT
CASSLGLQGSQPQHF
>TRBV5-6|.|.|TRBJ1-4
TGTGCCAGCAGCTTGTCTGGGGAGGGTTGGGAAAAACTGTTTTTT
CASSLSGEGWEKLFF
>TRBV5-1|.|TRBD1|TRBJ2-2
TGCGCCAGCACCTCACAACAGGGGGCGGACACCGGGGAGCTGTTTTTT
CASTSQQGADTGELFF
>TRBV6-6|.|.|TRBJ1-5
TGTGCCAGCAGTTACTCCGGGGGGCGCGGTCAGCCCCAGCATTTT
CASSYSGGRGQPQHF
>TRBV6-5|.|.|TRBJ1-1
TGTGCCAGCAGGAGGGAGGGGGGCACTGAAGCTTTCTTT
CASRREGGTEAFF
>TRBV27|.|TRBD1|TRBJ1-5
TGTGCCAGCAGTTTAGTTGGGACAGGGCTTCAGCCCCAGCATTTT
CASSLVGTGLQPQHF
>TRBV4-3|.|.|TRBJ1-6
TGCGCCAGCAGCCAAGATCTTACAGACATTTCACCCCTCCACTTT
CASSQDLTDISPLHF
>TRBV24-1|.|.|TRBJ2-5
TGTGCCACCCGGGGGACAGACCGAGAAGAGACCCAGTACTTC
CATRGTDREETQYF
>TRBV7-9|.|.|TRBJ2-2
TGTGCCAGCAGCCGTATGCGGGTGCAAGCCACCGGGGAGCTGTTTTTT
CASSRMRVQATGELFF